This TCR beta chain was recorded in a study of T cells in Graves' hyperthyroidism and ophthalmopathy. What was amplified from RNA transcripts were TCR beta CDR3 regions. When the TCR CDR3 underwent first-round RT-PCR, the HTBI primer set was used. MiXCR, applied by TCRdb to the multiplex PCR reads, yields one record per CDR3 protein. This sample has about 360,000 distinct CDR3 sequences, with about 13% found just once. Calling Graves' hyperthyroidism stable meant ophthalmopathy did not progress within 18 months. Germline CDR1 and CDR2: SQVTM and ANQGSEA. The length of the CDR3 is 17 residues. The trim removed 6 bases at V and 5 bases at J, leaving 21 bases unmatched.

J is TRBJ2-7 and V is TRBV29-1, with TRBD2 matching 8 bases. The sample was blood. The source is a young woman with Graves' hyperthyroidism. The CDR3 spells CSVLPYLGAGDGDEQYF. CDR3 nucleotides: TGCAGCGTCCTACCCTATCTCGGAGCGGGAGACGGCGACGAGCAGTACTTC.